This T cell receptor beta chain comes out of a study of cytomegalovirus exposure and HLA in healthy donors. Findings of the study overall: In a later analysis, at a false discovery rate of 0.05, approximately 16,000 TCR beta sequences were associated with HLA alleles. A later analysis reportedly identified an Asian-associated ancestry cluster as carrying fewer N-insertions than the roughly 600-donor mean. In an earlier analysis, about 87% or about 30%: the productive usage of most TCR beta V segments.

This clone has just a few counts. What it binds is unknown. Primers: 60 Vbeta forward and 13 Jbeta reverse. Authors' methods: Later analysis identified some 80 million unique TCR beta chains, about 12 million shared. Method: immunoSEQ multiplex PCR; TCRdb's copy keeps in-frame clones and lacks some. V, J and clone size are taken as reported in that table, and D and trimming were inferred from the DNA itself. The sample holds 95,000 to 150,000 clones, more than 70% seen once. This CDR3 contains 15 residues. Deletions cut 5 bases from V and 0 bases from J, with 14 bases between. Per germline, CDR1 SGHNT and CDR2 YYREEE (reference sequence).

The chain has TRBV5-4 and TRBJ1-1; a possible D gene is TRBD1 (5 bases). The sequence derives from a man between 50 and 59 years old in good health and CMV-seronegative. Material: PBMCs. CDR3 loop: CASSIWGVMNTEAFF. CDR3 in DNA: TGTGCCAGCAGTATTTGGGGGGTAATGAACACTGAAGCTTTCTTT.